This TCR beta chain was sequenced for a study of human T cells and chemical hapten exposure. For the study at large: Diagnoses of alopecia areata, totalis or universalis occurred in mostly female patients.

This CDR3 comprises 15 residues. In germline, CDR1 is SGHKS, CDR2 YYEKEE (reference sequence). The germline V and J ends were trimmed by 3 bases and 1 base, with 13 bases remaining between them. This clonotype was counted between two and nine times. As yet, its antigen is unknown. Indicated time point: pre-sensitization, week 0. Treatment given: therapeutic diphenylcyclopropenone sensitization with weekly scalp DPC. Participating donors were patients with alopecia, aged 18 to 70 years, considered appropriate candidates for DPC. TCRdb passed the RACE reads through MiXCR, listing each CDR3 protein once. Among 300,000 to 450,000 distinct CDR3 sequences, about 5% were seen once, and the ten largest hold over 7%. Study-wide findings and caveats: The formation of large CDR3 similarity clusters by expanded TCRs significantly exceeded that of controls. DPC sensitization left the count of TCRs above 1 in 1000 unchanged.

This sample comprised whole blood, obtained in connection with sensitization to the hapten diphenylcyclopropenone (DPC). The source is a woman between 18 and 29 years old with alopecia areata. Some clones in this sample may be carry-over from other donors' samples. This chain links TRBV5-5 with TRBJ1-1; D is unclear. CDR3 residues: CASSSFEARNTEAFF. The CDR3 nucleotides read TGTGCCAGCAGCTCCTTTGAGGCTAGGAACACTGAAGCTTTCTTT. Full variable domain (rest looked up from reference TRBV5-5 and TRBJ1-1): DAGVTQSPTHLIKTRGQQVTLRCSPISGHKSVSWYQQVLGQGPQFIFQYYEKEERGRGNFPDRFSARQFPNYSSELNVNALLLGDSALYLCASSSFEARNTEAFFGQGTRLTVV.